This passage covers 26 T cell receptor beta chains from one sample sequenced in a study of blood T cells in healthy people across ages. A second PCR of about 7 to 12 cycles used a sample-barcoded 5' primer and a J-beta primer mix. TCRdb reprocessed the 5' RACE reads with MiXCR, giving one entry per CDR3 protein. The sample yields hundreds of thousands of distinct CDR3 sequences, roughly 64% seen once. Specimen: blood. These receptors all stem from a man aged 30 to 45 in good health.

The chain combines TRBV12-3 or TRBV12-4 with TRBJ1-2, with D unclear. The CDR3 consists of 12 residues. V was cut by 7 bases and J by 8 bases, with 14 bases left in between. The CDR3 coding sequence is TGTGCCAGCAAGCAGGCCACCGGGGGCTACACCTTC. It encodes CASKQATGGYTF.

The gene calls are TRBV6-2 or TRBV6-3 and TRBJ1-2; D call uncertain. Germline V gives CDR1 MNHEY, CDR2 SVGEGT. The V gene lost 2 bases and the J gene lost 8 bases, with 18 bases spanning the gap. This CDR3 is built from 15 residues. In DNA, the CDR3 is TGTGCCAGCAGTTACGCGGCCACCACCCAAGAGGGCTACACCTTC. It is translated as CASSYAATTQEGYTF.

This chain links TRBV3-1 with TRBJ2-7; D call uncertain. The germline V gene encodes CDR1 LGHDT and CDR2 YNNKEL (reference sequence). This CDR3 contains 11 residues. V was trimmed by 3 bases and J by 7 bases, leaving 7 bases between them. The CDR3 loop reads CASSQRREQYF. CDR3 DNA: TGTGCCAGCAGCCAGCGAAGGGAGCAGTACTTC.

There are a few counts of this clonotype. CDR3 in DNA: TGTGCCAGCAGCTATGAACCGGGACGGGCCTCCTACGAGCAGTACTTC. Its translation is CASSYEPGRASYEQYF. The rearrangement uses TRBV5-5 and TRBJ2-7; D is possibly TRBD1 or TRBD2 (5 bases each). The ends were cut back, 3 bases at V and 0 bases at J, with 16 bases in the middle. In germline, CDR1 is SGHKS, CDR2 YYEKEE (reference sequence). The CDR3 length is 16 residues.

The sample holds a few counts of this clonotype. This chain uses TRBV7-8 with TRBJ2-3, with D perhaps TRBD1 or TRBD2 (7 bases each). There are 17 residues in the CDR3. V was trimmed by 5 bases and J by 8 bases, leaving 26 bases between them. Germline CDR1 is SGHVS and CDR2 is FQNEAQ. The DNA for the CDR3 is TGTGCCAGCAGCCGCACAGGGGCGGGAGACACCTTAGCTACGCAGTATTTT. This codes for CASSRTGAGDTLATQYF.

In its sample, this clonotype was seen once. The rearrangement uses TRBV11-3 and TRBJ2-6; either TRBD1 or TRBD2 may supply D (5 bases each). The V end lost 4 bases, the J end lost 0 bases, and 13 bases lay between the germline ends. CDR3 length: 17 amino acids. The germline gives CDR1 SGHNT, CDR2 YENEEA. The CDR3 reads CASSSGTVYSGANVLTF. The CDR3, as DNA: TGTGCCAGCAGCTCTGGGACGGTTTACTCTGGGGCCAACGTCCTGACTTTC.

The V gene is TRBV5-6, the J gene TRBJ2-4; D might be TRBD2 (5 bases). This CDR3 has 13 amino acids. The germline gives CDR1 SGHDT, CDR2 YYEEEE. V was shortened by 4 bases and J by 13 bases, with 18 bases between the two germline ends. The CDR3 DNA sequence: TGTGCCAGCAGCATTAGGGCCCTTGGGGAGCAGTACTTC. Translation gives CASSIRALGEQYF.

This clonotype was counted once. The gene calls are TRBV12-3 or TRBV12-4 and TRBJ2-1; D is perhaps TRBD1 (7 bases). With 6 bases removed from V and 4 bases from J, the gap between germline ends came to 13 bases. The CDR3 is 14 amino acids. The CDR3 DNA follows: TGTGCCAGCAGAGGGGACAGCGGGTACAATGAGCAGTTCTTC. It encodes CASRGDSGYNEQFF.

This chain joins TRBV4-2 and TRBJ2-3; no clear D gene. The germline V gene encodes CDR1 LGHNA and CDR2 YNFKEQ. Trimming left V 5 bases short and J 2 bases short, with 8 bases between. The CDR3 contains 13 residues. This chain's CDR3 is CASSVAPTDTQYF. The CDR3 DNA is TGTGCCAGCAGCGTGGCACCCACAGATACGCAGTATTTT.

This chain uses TRBV4-1 with TRBJ2-2; 7 positions match TRBD1. Losses at the gene ends were 2 bases for V and 6 bases for J; bases not matched to a gene: 6. Germline CDR1 is MGHRA and CDR2 is YSYEKL. There are 15 residues in the CDR3. This CDR3 reads CASSQRGGSSGELFF. The CDR3 DNA reads as TGCGCCAGCAGCCAAAGAGGGGGCAGTTCCGGGGAGCTGTTTTTT.

The chain couples TRBV10-3 to TRBJ2-5, with 9 bases matching TRBD2. Per the germline V gene, CDR1 is ENHRY and CDR2 is SYGVKD. V was clipped by 6 bases and J by 2 bases; unmatched bases: 7. The CDR3 totals 15 residues. The CDR3 DNA follows: TGTGCCATCAGCGATAGCGGGGGTACTCAAGAGACCCAGTACTTC. Translation: CAISDSGGTQETQYF.

This clonotype has ten or more counts. The chain carries TRBV29-1 and TRBJ2-7; TRBD1 matches 10 bases. CDR1 SQVTM and CDR2 ANQGSEA come from the germline V gene. J lost 6 bases, V lost 4 bases, and 9 bases had no gene match. The CDR3 length is 14 residues. This chain's CDR3 is CSVGRQGARGEQYF. The CDR3 DNA reads as TGCAGCGTTGGAAGACAGGGGGCGAGGGGCGAGCAGTACTTC.

This rearrangement joins TRBV10-3 to TRBJ1-1, with D unresolved. The V gene's germline CDR1 is ENHRY and CDR2 SYGVKD. The CDR3 sequence is 16 residues long. The V end lost 5 bases, the J end lost 0 bases, and 16 bases lay between the germline ends. This CDR3 is CAISSALSHMNTEAFF. CDR3 DNA: TGTGCCATCAGTTCGGCGCTCTCGCATATGAACACTGAAGCTTTCTTT.

This clonotype was found many times. The rearrangement links TRBV7-2 to TRBJ2-6; D ambiguous. The germline gives CDR1 SGHTA, CDR2 FQGNSA. The CDR3 loop spans 13 amino acids. Trimming removed 5 bases from V and 2 bases from J, with 4 bases in between. The CDR3, as DNA: TGTGCCAGCAGCCCCGCTGGGGCCAACGTCCTGACTTTC. Residues: CASSPAGANVLTF.

This clonotype came up a few times. This chain joins TRBV10-3 and TRBJ2-3; no definite D call. V was clipped by 3 bases and J by 2 bases, with 3 bases between them. The CDR3 is made up of 12 amino acids. Germline CDR1 ENHRY, CDR2 SYGVKD. CDR3 DNA sequence: TGTGCCATCAGTGATGACACAGATACGCAGTATTTT. Encoded protein: CAISDDTDTQYF.

The chain is built from TRBV10-3 and TRBJ2-5; unclear D gene. The CDR3 has 13 amino acids. Trimming cost V 0 bases and J 0 bases, with 2 bases left between them. Germline CDR1 is ENHRY and CDR2 is SYGVKD. The CDR3 loop is CAISESNQETQYF. The CDR3, as DNA: TGTGCCATCAGTGAGTCTAACCAAGAGACCCAGTACTTC.

The chain links TRBV3-1 to TRBJ2-3, with 10 bases identical to TRBD1. Germline CDR1 and CDR2: LGHDT and YNNKEL (reference sequence). V shed 4 bases and J 6 bases; nucleotides not matched to a gene: 7. This CDR3 is built from 15 residues. This CDR3 is CASSPYGQGVDTQYF. The CDR3 DNA reads TGTGCCAGCAGCCCCTACGGACAGGGGGTCGATACGCAGTATTTT.

This chain joins TRBV7-3 and TRBJ2-1; 13 bases fit TRBD2. The CDR3 spans 17 residues. Germline values: CDR1 SGHTA, CDR2 FQGTGA. Trimming took 4 bases from V and 2 from J; bases not matched to a gene: 5. CDR3 DNA: TGTGCCAGCAGCTCCCAGGGGACTAGCGGGGCCTACAATGAGCAGTTCTTC. Translation: CASSSQGTSGAYNEQFF. The full variable domain, completed using reference TRBV7-3 and TRBJ2-1, is GAGVSQTPSNKVTEKGKYVELRCDPISGHTALYWYRQSLGQGPEFLIYFQGTGAADDSGLPNDRFFAVRPEGSVSTLKIQRTERGDSAVYLCASSSQGTSGAYNEQFFGPGTRLTVL.

CDR3 DNA sequence: TGTGCCAGCAGCCAAGATACCGGTGAGCAGTTCTTC. As protein: CASSQDTGEQFF. The chain is built from TRBV3-1 and TRBJ2-1; no firm D call. The CDR3 has 12 amino acids. V lost 0 bases to trimming and J lost 9 bases, with 6 bases between them. Per germline, CDR1 LGHDT and CDR2 YNNKEL (reference sequence).

The chain combines TRBV3-1 with TRBJ1-4, with TRBD1 matching 10 bases. The V segment lost 6 bases and the J segment 5 bases; nucleotides outside the gene matches: 3. Germline V gives CDR1 LGHDT, CDR2 YNNKEL (reference sequence). The CDR3 consists of 14 residues. The CDR3 coding sequence is TGTGCCAGCAGTTGGGGACAGGGGAATGAAAAACTGTTTTTT. It yields the protein CASSWGQGNEKLFF.

The V call is TRBV7-2, the J call TRBJ2-6; D is unresolved. V lost 1 base, J lost 0 bases, and 16 bases lay in between. The CDR3 length is 19 residues. Germline loops: CDR1 SGHTA, CDR2 FQGNSA. CDR3 residues: CASSLVSWATPSGANVLTF. In DNA form, the CDR3 reads TGTGCCAGCAGCTTAGTTTCTTGGGCAACCCCCTCTGGGGCCAACGTCCTGACTTTC.

The chain uses TRBV29-1 and TRBJ2-6; 7 bases map to TRBD1. Per germline, CDR1 SQVTM and CDR2 ANQGSEA. The CDR3 covers 16 residues. The V and J ends lost 4 bases and 4 bases, in that order; junction bases with no gene match: 10. The CDR3 is CSVAETGSLGANVLTF. As DNA, the CDR3 is TGCAGCGTTGCTGAGACAGGGTCCTTGGGGGCCAACGTCCTGACTTTC.

This chain connects TRBV7-2 to TRBJ1-2; D unresolved. CDR3 length equals 14 residues. V shed 5 bases and J shed 8 bases, with 18 bases lying between them. Looked up from germline, CDR1 is SGHTA and CDR2 is FQGNSA. DNA for the CDR3: TGTGCCAGCAGCCGAGGTAGAATTGGTAGGGGCTACACCTTC. Translated: CASSRGRIGRGYTF.

The chain links TRBV7-9 to TRBJ2-1; the match to TRBD2 covers 10 bases. The V segment lost 4 bases and the J segment 7 bases; nucleotides outside the gene matches: 13. The CDR3 has 17 amino acids. Germline CDR1 is SEHNR and CDR2 is FQNEAQ (reference sequence). In nucleotides, the CDR3 is TGTGCCAGCAGCTCTACCTTGACTGGGACTAGCGTGAATGAGCAGTTCTTC. It yields the protein CASSSTLTGTSVNEQFF.

V usage is TRBV7-3 and J usage is TRBJ2-1; 11 bases align to TRBD2. Germline lookup yields CDR1 SGHTA and CDR2 FQGTGA. CDR3 length: 15 residues. V lost 4 bases and J lost 5; bases outside the gene matches: 4. This CDR3 reads CASSSLAGANNEQFF. The CDR3 bases are TGTGCCAGCAGCTCACTAGCGGGAGCAAACAATGAGCAGTTCTTC.

This chain uses TRBV10-2 with TRBJ2-7; 10 positions agree with TRBD2. Trimming cost V 6 bases and J 7 bases; bases outside gene matches: 6. CDR1 is WSHSY and CDR2 is SAAADI in the germline V gene. The CDR3 is 13 residues long. CDR3 region: CASSVAGGGEQYF. The CDR3 DNA sequence: TGCGCCAGCAGCGTAGCGGGAGGAGGTGAGCAGTACTTC.